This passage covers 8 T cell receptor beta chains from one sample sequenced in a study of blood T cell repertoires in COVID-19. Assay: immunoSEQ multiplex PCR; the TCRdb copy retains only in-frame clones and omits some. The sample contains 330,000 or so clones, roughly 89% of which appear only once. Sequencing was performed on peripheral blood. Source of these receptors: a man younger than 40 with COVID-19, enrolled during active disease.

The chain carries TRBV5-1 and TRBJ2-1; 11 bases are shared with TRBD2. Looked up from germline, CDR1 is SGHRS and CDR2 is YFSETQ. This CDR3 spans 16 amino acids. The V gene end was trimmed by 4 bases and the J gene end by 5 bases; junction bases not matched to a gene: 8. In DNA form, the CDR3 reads TGCGCCAGCAGCAGGCAGACTAGCGGGACCCACAATGAGCAGTTCTTC. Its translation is CASSRQTSGTHNEQFF.

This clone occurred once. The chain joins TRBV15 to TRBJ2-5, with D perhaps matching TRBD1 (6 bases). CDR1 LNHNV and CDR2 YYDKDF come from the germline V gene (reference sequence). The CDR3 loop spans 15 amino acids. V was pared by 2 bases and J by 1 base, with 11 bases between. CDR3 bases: TGTGCCACCAGCAGACGGACAGCAGGCCAAGAGACCCAGTACTTC. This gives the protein CATSRRTAGQETQYF.

Here the CDR3 DNA reads TGCGCCAGCTCGCGACAGGTCGATAGCAATCAGCCCCAGCATTTT. This encodes CASSRQVDSNQPQHF. This chain links TRBV10-2 with TRBJ1-5; tentatively, D is TRBD1 (6 bases). This CDR3 comprises 15 residues. V lost 8 bases and J lost 0, with 14 bases in between. Per the germline V gene, CDR1 is WSHSY and CDR2 is SAAADI.

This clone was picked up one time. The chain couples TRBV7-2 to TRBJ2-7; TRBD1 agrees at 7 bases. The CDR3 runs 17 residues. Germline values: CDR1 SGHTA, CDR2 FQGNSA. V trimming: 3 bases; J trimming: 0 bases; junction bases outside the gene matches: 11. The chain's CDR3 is CASSFKRQGQPSYEQYF. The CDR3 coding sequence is TGTGCCAGCAGCTTTAAAAGACAGGGACAGCCCTCCTACGAGCAGTACTTC.

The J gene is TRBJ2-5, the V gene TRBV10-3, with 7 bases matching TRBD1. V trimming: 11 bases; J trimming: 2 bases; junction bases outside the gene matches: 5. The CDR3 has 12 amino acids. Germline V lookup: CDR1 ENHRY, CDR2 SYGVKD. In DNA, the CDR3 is TGTGCCGTACGGGACAGACAAGAGACCCAGTACTTC. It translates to CAVRDRQETQYF.

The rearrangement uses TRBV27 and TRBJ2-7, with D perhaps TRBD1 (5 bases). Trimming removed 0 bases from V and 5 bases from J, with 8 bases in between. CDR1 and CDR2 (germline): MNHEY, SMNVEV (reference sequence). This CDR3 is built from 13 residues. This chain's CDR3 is CASSLSQGNEQYF. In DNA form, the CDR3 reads TGTGCCAGCAGTTTATCCCAGGGAAACGAGCAGTACTTC.

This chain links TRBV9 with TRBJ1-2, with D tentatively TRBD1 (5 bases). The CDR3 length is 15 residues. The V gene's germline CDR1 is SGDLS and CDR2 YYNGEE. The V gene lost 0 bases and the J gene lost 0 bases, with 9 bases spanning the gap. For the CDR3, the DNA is TGTGCCAGCAGCGTAGTGGCAGGGTCTAACTATGGCTACACCTTC. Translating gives CASSVVAGSNYGYTF.

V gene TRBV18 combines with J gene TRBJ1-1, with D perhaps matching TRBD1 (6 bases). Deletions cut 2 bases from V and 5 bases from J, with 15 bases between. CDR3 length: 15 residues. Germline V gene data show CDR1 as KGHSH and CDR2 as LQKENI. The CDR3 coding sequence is TGTGCCAGCTCACCATATTCAGGAAGGGGGACTGAAGCTTTCTTT. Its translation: CASSPYSGRGTEAFF.